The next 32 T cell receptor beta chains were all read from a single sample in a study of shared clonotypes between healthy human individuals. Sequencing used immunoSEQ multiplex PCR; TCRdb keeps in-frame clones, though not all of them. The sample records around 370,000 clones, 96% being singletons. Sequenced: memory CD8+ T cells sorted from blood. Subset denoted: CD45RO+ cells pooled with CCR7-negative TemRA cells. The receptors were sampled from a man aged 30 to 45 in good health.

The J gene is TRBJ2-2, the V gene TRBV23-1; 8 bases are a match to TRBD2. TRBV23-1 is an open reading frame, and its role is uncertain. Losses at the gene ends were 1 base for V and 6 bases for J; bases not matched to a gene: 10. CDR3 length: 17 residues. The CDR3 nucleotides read TGCGCCAGCAGTCAATTGTCCCGGGAGGGCCGTTCCGGGGAGCTGTTTTTT. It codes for CASSQLSREGRSGELFF.

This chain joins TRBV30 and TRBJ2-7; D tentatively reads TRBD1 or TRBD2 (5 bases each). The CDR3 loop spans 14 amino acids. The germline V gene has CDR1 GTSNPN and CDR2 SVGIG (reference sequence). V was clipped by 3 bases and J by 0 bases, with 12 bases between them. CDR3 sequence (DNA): TGTGCCTGGAGCCCCGGGGCCAGCTCCTACGAGCAGTACTTC. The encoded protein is CAWSPGASSYEQYF.

This chain's CDR3 is CASSELEGDTQYF. DNA of the CDR3: TGTGCCAGCAGTGAATTAGAGGGGGATACGCAGTATTTT. This chain uses TRBV2 with TRBJ2-3; perhaps D is TRBD1 or TRBD2 (5 bases each). CDR3 length: 13 residues. The ends were cut back, 2 bases at V and 6 bases at J, with 9 bases in the middle. Looked up from germline, CDR1 is SNHLY and CDR2 is FYNNEI. Full variable domain (remainder filled in from reference TRBV2 and TRBJ2-3): EPEVTQTPSHQVTQMGQEVILRCVPISNHLYFYWYRQILGQKVEFLVSFYNNEISEKSEIFDDQFSVERPDGSNFTLKIRSTKLEDSAMYFCASSELEGDTQYFGPGTRLTVL.

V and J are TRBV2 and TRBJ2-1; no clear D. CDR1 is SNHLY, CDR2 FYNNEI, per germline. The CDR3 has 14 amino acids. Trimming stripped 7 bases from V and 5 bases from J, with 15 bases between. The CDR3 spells CASIDVWKNNEQFF. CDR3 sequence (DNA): TGTGCCAGCATAGATGTCTGGAAAAACAATGAGCAGTTCTTC. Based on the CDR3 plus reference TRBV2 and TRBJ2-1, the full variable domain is EPEVTQTPSHQVTQMGQEVILRCVPISNHLYFYWYRQILGQKVEFLVSFYNNEISEKSEIFDDQFSVERPDGSNFTLKIRSTKLEDSAMYFCASIDVWKNNEQFFGPGTRLTVL.

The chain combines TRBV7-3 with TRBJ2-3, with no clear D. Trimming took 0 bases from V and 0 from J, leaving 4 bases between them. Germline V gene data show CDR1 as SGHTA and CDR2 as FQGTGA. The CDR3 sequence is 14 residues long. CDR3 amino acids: CASSLTPSTDTQYF. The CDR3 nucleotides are TGTGCCAGCAGCTTAACGCCGAGCACAGATACGCAGTATTTT. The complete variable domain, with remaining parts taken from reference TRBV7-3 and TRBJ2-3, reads GAGVSQTPSNKVTEKGKYVELRCDPISGHTALYWYRQSLGQGPEFLIYFQGTGAADDSGLPNDRFFAVRPEGSVSTLKIQRTERGDSAVYLCASSLTPSTDTQYFGPGTRLTVL.

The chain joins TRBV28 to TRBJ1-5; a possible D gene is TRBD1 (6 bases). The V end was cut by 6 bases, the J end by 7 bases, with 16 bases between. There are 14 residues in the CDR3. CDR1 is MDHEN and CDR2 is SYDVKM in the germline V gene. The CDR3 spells CASSLGTTLQPQHF. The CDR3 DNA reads TGTGCCAGCAGCCTCGGGACAACCTTGCAGCCCCAGCATTTT.

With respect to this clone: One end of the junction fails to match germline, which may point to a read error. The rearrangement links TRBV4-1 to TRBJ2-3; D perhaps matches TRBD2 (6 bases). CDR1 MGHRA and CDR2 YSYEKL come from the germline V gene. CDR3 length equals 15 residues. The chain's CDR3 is CASSQDFTSRDTQYF. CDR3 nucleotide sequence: TGCGCCAGCAGCCAAGATTTCACTAGCAGAGATACGCAGTATTTT.

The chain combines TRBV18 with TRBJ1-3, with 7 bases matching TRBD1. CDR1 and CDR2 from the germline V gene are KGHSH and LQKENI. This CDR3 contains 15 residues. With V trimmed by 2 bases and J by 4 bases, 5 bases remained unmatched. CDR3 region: CASSPRTGLGNTIYF. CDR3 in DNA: TGTGCCAGCTCACCAAGGACAGGACTGGGAAACACCATATATTTT.

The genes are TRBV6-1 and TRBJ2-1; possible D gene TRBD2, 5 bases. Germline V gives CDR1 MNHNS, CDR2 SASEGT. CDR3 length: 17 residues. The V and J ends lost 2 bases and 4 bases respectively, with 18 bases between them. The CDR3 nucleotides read TGTGCCAGCAGTGAACGGACTCCTATTAATCCTTACAATGAGCAGTTCTTC. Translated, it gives CASSERTPINPYNEQFF.

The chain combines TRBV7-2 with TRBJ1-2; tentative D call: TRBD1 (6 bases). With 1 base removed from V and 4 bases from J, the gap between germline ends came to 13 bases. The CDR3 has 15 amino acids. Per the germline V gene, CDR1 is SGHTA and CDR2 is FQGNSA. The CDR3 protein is CASSLVGGRSYGYTF. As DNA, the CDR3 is TGTGCCAGCAGCTTAGTAGGGGGGCGCAGCTATGGCTACACCTTC.

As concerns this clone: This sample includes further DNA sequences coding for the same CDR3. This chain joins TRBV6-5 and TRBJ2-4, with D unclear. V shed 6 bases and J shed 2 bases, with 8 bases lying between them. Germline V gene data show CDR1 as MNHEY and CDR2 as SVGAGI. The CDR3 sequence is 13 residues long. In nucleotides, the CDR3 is TGTGCCAGCAGCTACGGTTCCAAAAACATTCAGTACTTC. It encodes CASSYGSKNIQYF.

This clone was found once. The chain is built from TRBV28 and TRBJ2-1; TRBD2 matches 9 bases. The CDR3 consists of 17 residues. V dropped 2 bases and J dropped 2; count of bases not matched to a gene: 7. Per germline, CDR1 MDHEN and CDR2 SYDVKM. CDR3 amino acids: CASSLAGGKTTYNEQFF. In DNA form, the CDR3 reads TGTGCCAGCAGTTTAGCGGGAGGGAAAACAACCTACAATGAGCAGTTCTTC.

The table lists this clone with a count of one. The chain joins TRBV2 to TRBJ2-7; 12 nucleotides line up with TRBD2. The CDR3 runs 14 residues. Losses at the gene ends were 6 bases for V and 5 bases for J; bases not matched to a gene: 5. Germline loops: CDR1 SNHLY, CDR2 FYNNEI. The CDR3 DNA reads TGTGCCAGCAGAAGACTAGCGGGAGACCACGAGCAGTACTTC. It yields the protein CASRRLAGDHEQYF.

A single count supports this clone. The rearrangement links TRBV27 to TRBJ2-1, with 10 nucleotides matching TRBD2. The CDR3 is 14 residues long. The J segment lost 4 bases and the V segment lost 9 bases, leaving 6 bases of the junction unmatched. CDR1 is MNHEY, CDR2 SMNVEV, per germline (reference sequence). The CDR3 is CASVAGGTYNEQFF. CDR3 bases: TGTGCCAGTGTAGCGGGAGGCACGTACAATGAGCAGTTCTTC.

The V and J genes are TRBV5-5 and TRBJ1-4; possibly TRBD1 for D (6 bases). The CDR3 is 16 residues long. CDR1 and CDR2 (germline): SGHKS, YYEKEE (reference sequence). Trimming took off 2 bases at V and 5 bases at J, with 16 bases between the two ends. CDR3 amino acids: CASSLTPRGMNEKLFF. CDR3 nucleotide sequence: TGTGCCAGCAGCTTAACCCCCAGGGGAATGAATGAAAAACTGTTTTTT.

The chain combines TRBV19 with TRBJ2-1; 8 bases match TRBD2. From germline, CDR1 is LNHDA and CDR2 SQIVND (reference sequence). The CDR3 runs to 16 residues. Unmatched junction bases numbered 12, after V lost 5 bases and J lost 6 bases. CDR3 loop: CASSARFGRAGNEQFF. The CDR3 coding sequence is TGTGCCAGTAGTGCCCGATTCGGGAGGGCCGGCAATGAGCAGTTCTTC.

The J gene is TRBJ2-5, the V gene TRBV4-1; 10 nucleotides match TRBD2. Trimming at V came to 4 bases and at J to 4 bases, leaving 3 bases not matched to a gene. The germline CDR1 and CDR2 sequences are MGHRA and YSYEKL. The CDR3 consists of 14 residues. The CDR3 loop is CASSPRLAGETQYF. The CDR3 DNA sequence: TGCGCCAGCAGCCCGCGACTAGCGGGAGAGACCCAGTACTTC.

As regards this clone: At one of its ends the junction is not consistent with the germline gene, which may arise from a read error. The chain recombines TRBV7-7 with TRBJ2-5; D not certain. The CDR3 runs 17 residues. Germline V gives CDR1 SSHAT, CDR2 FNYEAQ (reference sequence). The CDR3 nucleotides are TGTGCTAGCAGCCCAAACCCAGATCTCGGCTACCAAGAGACCCAGTACTTC. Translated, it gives CASSPNPDLGYQETQYF.

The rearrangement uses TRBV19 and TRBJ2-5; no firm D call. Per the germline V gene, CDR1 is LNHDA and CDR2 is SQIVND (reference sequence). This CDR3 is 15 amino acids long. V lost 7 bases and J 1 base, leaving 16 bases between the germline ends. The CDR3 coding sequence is TGTGCCAGTAAGTTTTTAAAGGCACTCCAAGAGACCCAGTACTTC. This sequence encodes CASKFLKALQETQYF.

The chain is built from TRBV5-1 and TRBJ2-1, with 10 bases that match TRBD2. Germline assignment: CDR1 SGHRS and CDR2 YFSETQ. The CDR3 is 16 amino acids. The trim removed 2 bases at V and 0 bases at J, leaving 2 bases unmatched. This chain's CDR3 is CASSLPSGSSYNEQFF. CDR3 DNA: TGCGCCAGCAGCTTACCTAGCGGGAGCTCCTACAATGAGCAGTTCTTC.

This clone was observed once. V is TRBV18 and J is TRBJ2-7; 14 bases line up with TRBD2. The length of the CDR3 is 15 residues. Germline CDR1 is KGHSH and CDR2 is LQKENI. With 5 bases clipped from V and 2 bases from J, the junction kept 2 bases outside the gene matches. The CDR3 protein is CASSSGLAGAYEQYF. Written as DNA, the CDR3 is TGTGCCAGCTCATCGGGACTAGCGGGAGCCTACGAGCAGTACTTC.

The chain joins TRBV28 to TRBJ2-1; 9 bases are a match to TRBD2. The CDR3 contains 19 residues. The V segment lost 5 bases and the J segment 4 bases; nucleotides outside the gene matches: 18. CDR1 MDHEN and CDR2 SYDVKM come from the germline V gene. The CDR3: CASSPQSGHSGSGYNEQFF. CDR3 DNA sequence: TGTGCCAGCAGTCCACAATCCGGACATAGCGGGAGTGGGTACAATGAGCAGTTCTTC.

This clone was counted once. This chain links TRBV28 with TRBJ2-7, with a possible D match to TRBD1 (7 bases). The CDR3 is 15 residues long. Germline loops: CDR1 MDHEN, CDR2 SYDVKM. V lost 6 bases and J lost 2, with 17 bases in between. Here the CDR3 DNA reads TGTGCCAGCAGGCGAGGCGCGGGACAGACCTACGAGCAGTACTTC. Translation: CASRRGAGQTYEQYF.

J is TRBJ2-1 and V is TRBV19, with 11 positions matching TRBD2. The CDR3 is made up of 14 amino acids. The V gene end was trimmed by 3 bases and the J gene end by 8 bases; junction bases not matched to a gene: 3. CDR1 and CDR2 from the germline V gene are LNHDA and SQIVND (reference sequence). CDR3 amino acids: CASSILAGGDEQFF. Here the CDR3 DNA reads TGTGCCAGTAGTATCCTAGCGGGAGGAGATGAGCAGTTCTTC.

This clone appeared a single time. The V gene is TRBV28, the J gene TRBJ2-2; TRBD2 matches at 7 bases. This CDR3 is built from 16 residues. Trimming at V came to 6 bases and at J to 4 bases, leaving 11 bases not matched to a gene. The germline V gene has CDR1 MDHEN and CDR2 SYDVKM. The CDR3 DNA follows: TGTGCCAGCAGAATAAGACTAGCAGGCGGCACCGGGGAGCTGTTTTTT. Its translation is CASRIRLAGGTGELFF.

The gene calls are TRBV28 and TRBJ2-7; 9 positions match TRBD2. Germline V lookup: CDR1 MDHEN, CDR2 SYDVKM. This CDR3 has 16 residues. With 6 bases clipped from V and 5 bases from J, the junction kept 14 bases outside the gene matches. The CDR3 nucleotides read TGTGCCAGCAGGTTTATTTGGGCGGGAGGGCCCCACGAGCAGTACTTC. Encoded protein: CASRFIWAGGPHEQYF.

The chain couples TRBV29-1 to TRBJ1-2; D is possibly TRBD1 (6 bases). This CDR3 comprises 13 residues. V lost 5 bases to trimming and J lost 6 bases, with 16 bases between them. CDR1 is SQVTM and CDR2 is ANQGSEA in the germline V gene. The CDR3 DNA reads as TGCAGCGTTTTACAGGGTAATTCGAATGGCTACACCTTC. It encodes CSVLQGNSNGYTF.

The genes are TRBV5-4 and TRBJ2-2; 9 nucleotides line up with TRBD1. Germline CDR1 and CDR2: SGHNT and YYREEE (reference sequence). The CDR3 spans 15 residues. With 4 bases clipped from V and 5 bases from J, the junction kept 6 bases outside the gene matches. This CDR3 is CASSAGQGMTGELFF. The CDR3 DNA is TGTGCCAGCAGCGCGGGACAGGGCATGACCGGGGAGCTGTTTTTT. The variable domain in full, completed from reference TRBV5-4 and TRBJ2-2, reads ETGVTQSPTHLIKTRGQQVTLRCSSQSGHNTVSWYQQALGQGPQFIFQYYREEENGRGNFPPRFSGLQFPNYSSELNVNALELDDSALYLCASSAGQGMTGELFFGEGSRLTVL.

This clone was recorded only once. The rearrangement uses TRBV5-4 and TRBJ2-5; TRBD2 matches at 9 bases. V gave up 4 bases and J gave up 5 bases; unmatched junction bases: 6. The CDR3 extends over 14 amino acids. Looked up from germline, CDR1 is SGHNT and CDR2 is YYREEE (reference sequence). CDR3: CASSTGTSLETQYF. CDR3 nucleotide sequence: TGTGCCAGCAGCACCGGGACTAGCCTGGAGACCCAGTACTTC.

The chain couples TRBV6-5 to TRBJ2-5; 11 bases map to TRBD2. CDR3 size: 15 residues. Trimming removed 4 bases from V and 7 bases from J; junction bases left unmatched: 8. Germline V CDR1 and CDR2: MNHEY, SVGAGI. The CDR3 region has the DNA TGTGCCAGCAGTTCCCTAGCGGGGGGTCCACGGACCCAGTACTTC. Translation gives CASSSLAGGPRTQYF.

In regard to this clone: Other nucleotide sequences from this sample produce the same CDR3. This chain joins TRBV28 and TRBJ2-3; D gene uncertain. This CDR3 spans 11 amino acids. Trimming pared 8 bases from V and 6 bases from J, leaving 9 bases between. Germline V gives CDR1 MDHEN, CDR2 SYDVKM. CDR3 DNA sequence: TGTGCCAGCTCCCTTCGGGATACGCAGTATTTT. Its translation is CASSLRDTQYF.

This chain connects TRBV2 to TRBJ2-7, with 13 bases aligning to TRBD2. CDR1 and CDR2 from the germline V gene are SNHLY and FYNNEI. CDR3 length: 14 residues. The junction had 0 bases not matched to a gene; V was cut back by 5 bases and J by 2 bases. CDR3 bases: TGTGCCAGCAGTACTAGCGGGAGGGCCTACGAGCAGTACTTC. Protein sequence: CASSTSGRAYEQYF. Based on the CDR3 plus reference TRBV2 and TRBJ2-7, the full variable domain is EPEVTQTPSHQVTQMGQEVILRCVPISNHLYFYWYRQILGQKVEFLVSFYNNEISEKSEIFDDQFSVERPDGSNFTLKIRSTKLEDSAMYFCASSTSGRAYEQYFGPGTRLTVT.